One sample yielded the 31 T cell receptor beta chains listed below, sequenced in a study of T cell responses to AZD1222 COVID-19 vaccine. TCRdb keeps only in-frame clones here, not all; method: immunoSEQ multiplex PCR. This table holds roughly 150,000 clones, around 89% found once. Sequencing used peripheral blood, obtained on day 0 of MenACWY control vaccination. The receptors stem from an adult in good health.

The V call is TRBV5-1, the J call TRBJ2-7; 8 nucleotides agree with TRBD1. Losses at the gene ends were 3 bases for V and 3 bases for J; bases not matched to a gene: 8. CDR1 SGHRS and CDR2 YFSETQ come from the germline V gene. The length of the CDR3 is 15 residues. In DNA form, the CDR3 reads TGCGCCAGCAGCTATATTACCGGGACAGGCTACGAGCAGTACTTC. Protein: CASSYITGTGYEQYF. Based on the CDR3 plus reference TRBV5-1 and TRBJ2-7, the full variable domain is KAGVTQTPRYLIKTRGQQVTLSCSPISGHRSVSWYQQTPGQGLQFLFEYFSETQRNKGNFPGRFSGRQFSNSRSEMNVSTLELGDSALYLCASSYITGTGYEQYFGPGTRLTVT.

This chain links TRBV3-1 (or the pseudogene TRBV3-2) with TRBJ1-4; 11 bases line up with TRBD1. This CDR3 is 14 amino acids long. Unmatched junction bases numbered 3, after V lost 2 bases and J lost 10 bases. Germline CDR1 and CDR2: LGHDT and YNNKEL (reference sequence). The CDR3 here is CASSQRDRGGKLFF. The CDR3 DNA sequence: TGTGCCAGCAGCCAACGGGACAGGGGGGGAAAACTGTTTTTT.

V usage is TRBV2 and J usage is TRBJ1-1, with TRBD1 as a possible D gene (5 bases). V shed 9 bases and J shed 5 bases, with 13 bases lying between them. The CDR3 covers 12 residues. Germline V CDR1 and CDR2: SNHLY, FYNNEI. CDR3 nucleotides: TGTGCCAGTAGGGACGGGTGGACTGAAGCTTTCTTT. Its translation is CASRDGWTEAFF.

The chain has TRBV5-1 and TRBJ2-1, with 7 bases fitting TRBD2. From germline, CDR1 is SGHRS and CDR2 YFSETQ. The trim removed 0 bases at V and 4 bases at J, leaving 4 bases unmatched. There are 15 residues in the CDR3. CDR3: CASSLARGEYNEQFF. DNA of the CDR3: TGCGCCAGCAGCTTGGCCCGGGGGGAATACAATGAGCAGTTCTTC.

The J gene is TRBJ2-7, the V gene TRBV14; no reliable D call. The CDR3 length is 14 residues. Deletions cut 4 bases from V and 3 bases from J, with 13 bases between. Germline-derived CDR1 and CDR2 are SGHDN and FVKESK. CDR3 bases: TGTGCCAGCAGCCTAATCAACATCTTCTACGAGCAGTACTTC. It yields the protein CASSLINIFYEQYF.

The chain has TRBV18 and TRBJ1-6, with D hard to call. Germline V gene data show CDR1 as KGHSH and CDR2 as LQKENI. This CDR3 is 15 amino acids long. Trimming pared 2 bases from V and 7 bases from J, leaving 12 bases between. The CDR3 coding sequence is TGTGCCAGCTCACCAGACCGGGTTCAAAATTCACCCCTCCACTTT. It specifies CASSPDRVQNSPLHF.

V gene TRBV9 combines with J gene TRBJ2-2; 11 bases match TRBD2. J lost 4 bases, V lost 4 bases, and 9 bases had no gene match. This CDR3 has 17 amino acids. Germline CDR1 is SGDLS and CDR2 is YYNGEE. CDR3 coding DNA: TGTGCCAGCAGCCCTCAAGGGACTAGCGGATCCACCGGGGAGCTGTTTTTT. This encodes CASSPQGTSGSTGELFF.

This clone was seen just once. The chain carries TRBV9 and TRBJ2-2, with 7 bases fitting TRBD1. CDR3 length: 15 residues. CDR1 and CDR2 (germline): SGDLS, YYNGEE. With V trimmed by 4 bases and J by 2 bases, 5 bases remained unmatched. The CDR3 spells CASSSGQSNTGELFF. CDR3 in DNA: TGTGCCAGCAGCTCGGGACAGTCTAACACCGGGGAGCTGTTTTTT. The full variable domain, with the rest looked up from reference TRBV9 and TRBJ2-2, is DSGVTQTPKHLITATGQRVTLRCSPRSGDLSVYWYQQSLDQGLQFLIQYYNGEERAKGNILERFSAQQFPDLHSELNLSSLELGDSALYFCASSSGQSNTGELFFGEGSRLTVL.

The rearrangement joins TRBV11-2 to TRBJ2-3; 10 nucleotides agree with TRBD2. This CDR3 region has 16 residues. The junction had 11 bases not matched to a gene; V was cut back by 4 bases and J by 7 bases. CDR1 and CDR2 from the germline V gene are SGHAT and FQNNGV. CDR3 protein: CASSSVGGLARNTQYF. The DNA of the CDR3 is TGTGCCAGCAGCTCTGTTGGGGGACTAGCGAGAAATACGCAGTATTTT.

Here the CDR3 DNA reads TGTGCCAGCAGCTCCAGGGAGGGGGGGGAGCTGTTTTTT. Its protein is CASSSREGGELFF. The V call is TRBV7-2, the J call TRBJ2-2; TRBD2 matches 7 bases. From germline, CDR1 is SGHTA and CDR2 FQGNSA. V lost 4 bases, J lost 8 bases, and 4 bases stayed unmatched. This CDR3 comprises 13 residues.

The V gene is TRBV19, the J gene TRBJ1-5; D remains ambiguous. The CDR3 length is 12 residues. Trimming removed 8 bases from V and 5 bases from J, with 10 bases in between. Germline CDR1 LNHDA, CDR2 SQIVND (reference sequence). The CDR3 DNA reads as TGTGCCAGTGCTGGATGGGATCAGCCCCAGCATTTT. This translates into CASAGWDQPQHF. Supplemented by reference TRBV19 and TRBJ1-5, the full variable domain reads DGGITQSPKYLFRKEGQNVTLSCEQNLNHDAMYWYRQDPGQGLRLIYYSQIVNDFQKGDIAEGYSVSREKKESFPLTVTSAQKNPTAFYLCASAGWDQPQHFGDGTRLSIL.

This clone has a handful of counts. The chain joins TRBV7-3 to TRBJ2-2; D is perhaps TRBD1 (6 bases). In germline, CDR1 is SGHTA, CDR2 FQGTGA. CDR3 length: 14 residues. The germline V and J ends were trimmed by 2 bases and 6 bases, with 10 bases remaining between them. The CDR3 spells CASSLGRGAGELFF. In DNA form, the CDR3 reads TGTGCCAGCAGCTTAGGCAGGGGTGCCGGGGAGCTGTTTTTT.

The rearrangement uses TRBV2 and TRBJ2-3, with 10 bases that match TRBD2. CDR1 SNHLY and CDR2 FYNNEI come from the germline V gene. This CDR3 has 15 residues. Losses at the gene ends were 10 bases for V and 5 bases for J; bases not matched to a gene: 12. CDR3 in amino acids: CATLLLAGERDTQYF. DNA of the CDR3: TGTGCCACCCTACTTCTAGCGGGGGAGCGAGATACGCAGTATTTT.

The J gene is TRBJ1-2, the V gene TRBV25-1; D gene uncertain. Germline V gene lookup returns CDR1 MGHDK and CDR2 SYGVNS. The CDR3 covers 13 residues. V dropped 3 bases and J dropped 4 bases, with 9 bases sitting between them. CDR3: CASSDPVTYGYTF. Written as DNA, the CDR3 is TGTGCCAGCAGTGACCCAGTTACCTATGGCTACACCTTC.

The chain couples TRBV24-1 to TRBJ2-5, with TRBD2 matching 10 bases. Germline CDR1 is KGHDR and CDR2 is SFDVKD. The CDR3 runs 17 residues. The trim removed 1 base at V and 4 bases at J, leaving 8 bases unmatched. CDR3: CATSDLPGLAGVETQYF. CDR3 nucleotide sequence: TGTGCCACCAGTGATTTACCTGGTCTAGCGGGAGTAGAGACCCAGTACTTC.

This chain uses TRBV14 with TRBJ1-3; D gene unclear. V was pared by 1 base and J by 0 bases, with 13 bases between. This CDR3 comprises 17 residues. Germline V lookup: CDR1 SGHDN, CDR2 FVKESK. CDR3 amino acids: CASSQGSWRTSGNTIYF. The CDR3 coding sequence is TGTGCCAGCAGCCAAGGATCTTGGCGAACCTCTGGAAACACCATATATTTT.

The CDR3 sequence: CASSVVPGTLGTEAFF. CDR3 nucleotide sequence: TGTGCCAGCAGCGTAGTTCCAGGGACCCTGGGCACTGAAGCTTTCTTT. The chain recombines TRBV9 with TRBJ1-1, with D possibly matching TRBD1 (5 bases). The germline V gene has CDR1 SGDLS and CDR2 YYNGEE. The germline V and J ends were trimmed by 0 bases and 4 bases, with 16 bases remaining between them. This CDR3 contains 16 residues.

The chain uses TRBV5-6 and TRBJ1-1; the match to TRBD1 covers 7 bases. V gave up 3 bases and J gave up 5 bases; unmatched junction bases: 10. The CDR3 has 15 residues. Germline V gives CDR1 SGHDT, CDR2 YYEEEE. CDR3 sequence reads: CASSSTSGGRTEAFF. The DNA of the CDR3 is TGTGCCAGCAGCTCCACTTCAGGGGGTCGGACTGAAGCTTTCTTT. The whole variable domain, filled in from reference TRBV5-6 and TRBJ1-1, reads DAGVTQSPTHLIKTRGQQVTLRCSPKSGHDTVSWYQQALGQGPQFIFQYYEEEERQRGNFPDRFSGHQFPNYSSELNVNALLLGDSALYLCASSSTSGGRTEAFFGQGTRLTVV.

The rearrangement uses TRBV9 and TRBJ2-3, with D uncertain. V was cut by 4 bases and J by 6 bases, with 9 bases left in between. This CDR3 is 12 amino acids long. Germline CDR1 and CDR2: SGDLS and YYNGEE. The CDR3 region is CASSTPGDTQYF. CDR3 DNA sequence: TGTGCCAGCAGCACACCAGGTGATACGCAGTATTTT.

This chain joins TRBV5-1 and TRBJ1-1; possible D gene TRBD1, 5 bases. The V end was cut by 4 bases, the J end by 7 bases, with 23 bases between. CDR3 length: 16 amino acids. Germline V lookup: CDR1 SGHRS, CDR2 YFSETQ. CDR3 protein: CASSATPGRRISEAFF. The CDR3, as DNA: TGCGCCAGCAGCGCTACCCCGGGACGGCGGATTAGTGAAGCTTTCTTT.

CDR3 DNA: TGTGCCAGCAGCCATACACGCTCCTATAATTCACCCCTCCACTTT. Protein product: CASSHTRSYNSPLHF. J is TRBJ1-6 and V is TRBV4-2; D unclear. Trimming removed 3 bases from V and 0 bases from J, with 6 bases in between. Germline CDR1 reads LGHNA; CDR2 reads YNFKEQ. This CDR3 contains 15 residues.

V gene TRBV19 combines with J gene TRBJ2-7, with TRBD1 matching over 10 bases. The length of the CDR3 is 15 residues. V lost 4 bases, J lost 5 bases, and 8 bases stayed unmatched. Germline-derived CDR1 and CDR2 are LNHDA and SQIVND (reference sequence). CDR3 residues: CASSKGQGYSHEQYF. The CDR3 DNA reads TGTGCCAGTAGTAAGGGACAGGGGTACAGTCACGAGCAGTACTTC.

This clone was counted once. V gene TRBV7-9 combines with J gene TRBJ1-6; D is undetermined. From germline, CDR1 is SEHNR and CDR2 FQNEAQ (reference sequence). Trimming stripped 4 bases from V and 7 bases from J, with 14 bases between. This CDR3 is 15 amino acids long. Here the CDR3 DNA reads TGTGCCAGCAGCTCATGGTCCCGGAACAATTCACCCCTCCACTTT. Its translation: CASSSWSRNNSPLHF. Full variable domain (remainder filled in from reference TRBV7-9 and TRBJ1-6): DTGVSQNPRHKITKRGQNVTFRCDPISEHNRLYWYRQTLGQGPEFLTYFQNEAQLEKSRLLSDRFSAERPKGSFSTLEIQRTEQGDSAMYLCASSSWSRNNSPLHFGNGTRLTVT.

The J gene is TRBJ1-1, the V gene TRBV5-1, with TRBD1 matching over 7 bases. Germline CDR1 SGHRS, CDR2 YFSETQ. CDR3 length: 14 amino acids. Trimming cost V 4 bases and J 3 bases; bases outside gene matches: 6. The CDR3 spells CASSLGRGHTEAFF. In DNA, the CDR3 is TGCGCCAGCAGCCTAGGAAGGGGGCACACTGAAGCTTTCTTT.

This rearrangement joins TRBV5-1 to TRBJ2-1, with D maybe TRBD1 (6 bases). The CDR3 runs 13 residues. Germline CDR1 reads SGHRS; CDR2 reads YFSETQ. Trimming left V 4 bases short and J 9 bases short, with 14 bases between. CDR3 nucleotide sequence: TGCGCCAGCAGCCCGAAACAGGGAAGTGAGCAGTTCTTC. Its protein is CASSPKQGSEQFF.

The chain has TRBV6-2 or TRBV6-3 and TRBJ2-1; D is possibly TRBD2 (5 bases). V lost 4 bases, J lost 4 bases, and 17 bases lay in between. Germline V gene data show CDR1 as MNHEY and CDR2 as SVGEGT. CDR3 length: 16 residues. The CDR3 loop reads CASSSIEGFAYNEQFF. In nucleotides, the CDR3 is TGTGCCAGCAGTTCCATCGAGGGATTCGCTTACAATGAGCAGTTCTTC.

The chain couples TRBV11-3 to TRBJ1-1, with D unclear. Germline loops: CDR1 SGHNT, CDR2 YENEEA. The CDR3 has 15 amino acids. V was cut by 2 bases and J by 1 base, with 11 bases left in between. For the CDR3, the DNA is TGTGCCAGCAGCTTAATTGCGGATAAGAACACTGAAGCTTTCTTT. Protein: CASSLIADKNTEAFF.

The J gene is TRBJ1-1, the V gene TRBV18; TRBD1 matches at 8 bases. J gave up 1 base and V 4 bases, and 5 bases lay outside the gene matches. CDR3 length: 15 amino acids. Germline CDR1 is KGHSH and CDR2 is LQKENI. The CDR3 DNA follows: TGTGCCAGCTCACAGACCGGGACAGGGAACACTGAAGCTTTCTTT. It specifies CASSQTGTGNTEAFF.

On this clone itself: Other DNA sequences in the sample encode the same CDR3. The V call is TRBV29-1, the J call TRBJ2-7, with 7 bases fitting TRBD1. Germline CDR1 reads SQVTM; CDR2 reads ANQGSEA. This CDR3 is 12 amino acids long. V shed 7 bases, J shed 2 bases, and the junction held 5 bases outside the gene matches. CDR3 coding DNA: TGCAGCGCCAGACAGGGCCCCTACGAGCAGTACTTC. As protein: CSARQGPYEQYF.

The CDR3 DNA reads TGTGCCATCAGGGACACGGGGGCCTATGGAACTGAAGCTTTCTTT. This encodes CAIRDTGAYGTEAFF. The V and J genes are TRBV10-3 and TRBJ1-1, with D perhaps TRBD1 (6 bases). Germline loops: CDR1 ENHRY, CDR2 SYGVKD. The CDR3 contains 15 residues. The V end was cut by 6 bases, the J end by 5 bases, with 19 bases between.

The J gene is TRBJ2-7, the V gene TRBV9, with TRBD2 matching over 10 bases. This CDR3 contains 15 residues. Per germline, CDR1 SGDLS and CDR2 YYNGEE. J gave up 1 base and V 0 bases, and 1 base lay outside the gene matches. The CDR3 coding sequence is TGTGCCAGCAGCGTAGCTAGCGGGGGTTCCTACGAGCAGTACTTC. It is translated as CASSVASGGSYEQYF.